This T cell receptor (beta chain) was sequenced in a study of CD8+ T cells in alopecia areata (dated by TCRdb to between 2018 and 2020). Looking at the study overall: The treated patients, all with moderate-to-severe alopecia areata, were enrolled in an open-label pilot trial of oral tofacitinib given at 5 to 10 mg twice daily. Tofacitinib was administered for 6 to 18 months, and 6 months of follow-up off drug were then conducted to assess delayed response and recurrence. TCRbeta CDR3 regions were amplified by immunoSEQ multiplex PCR with 35 Vbeta forward and 13 Jbeta reverse primers. Clonality in the scalp was compared among normal scalp (n=4), patchy alopecia areata scalp (n=8), and alopecia totalis/universalis scalp (n=8). On the human side, TCRbeta sequencing was run on scalp tissue and on sorted CD4+ and CD8+ peripheral blood T cells from healthy controls and from alopecia areata patients with either patchy or totalis/universalis disease. RNA was obtained with the PAXgene miRNA kit for fixed scalp, the miRNeasy kit for PBMCs, and the RNeasy kit for mouse skin. In both human patients and the C3H/HeJ mouse model, the study applied high-throughput TCRbeta sequencing to look at T cell clonal expansion in alopecia areata. Tofacitinib-treated patients had biopsies at baseline and at 4 and 24 weeks of treatment, with a later scalp biopsy in several patients. Results and caveats for the whole study, not just this receptor: Higher clonality and more expanded CD8+ clones were observed in lesional scalp than in normal scalp, particularly in alopecia totalis/universalis, a finding suggestive of antigenic drive. Shared TCR sequences between patients were less evident than in mice, which may be partly attributable to HLA diversity in the patient population. Unlike mouse skin, where gammadelta T cells dominate, normal human skin contains resident alphabeta T cells that get sequenced too, which complicates analysis of the scalp TCR repertoire.

The library relied on the immunoSEQ multiplex PCR assay. To provide template for TCR sequencing, every sample had RNA extracted and reverse transcribed into cDNA. First-strand cDNA was synthesized using SuperScript III with a 2:1 mix of oligo-dT and random hexamers. A synthetic immune receptor repertoire was used to gauge amplification bias, and whatever bias remained was removed computationally. On the study's bioinformatics: Raw reads were preprocessed to remove errors, and CDR3 was defined by IMGT conventions from the conserved cysteine to phenylalanine. Clonality was calculated as 1 minus Shannon entropy normalized by log2 of the number of productive unique TCRs. Scalp TCRbeta sequences were cross-referenced with sorted blood CD4 and CD8 repertoires so that the CD4 or CD8 identity of scalp clones could be inferred. As stored in TCRdb, this immuneACCESS dataset retains in-frame rearrangements with V and J assigned. A fraction of the clones does not appear; measured against another copy, unresolved V genes explain less than half of the discrepancy, and the remainder lacks a known reason. V and J calls and clone size are copied from that table; D and trimming were computed from the DNA. The sample yields about 200,000 clones; more than 45% were counted once. 0.45% of the sample rests with the top ten.

The sample's time point label, in plain terms: baseline before oral tofacitinib. From alopecia areata patients, peripheral blood was collected along with lesional scalp punch biopsies. After PBMCs were isolated by density centrifugation and stained for CD3, CD4 and CD8, a FACSAria was used to sort CD4+ and CD8+ T cells. As concerns this clone: Its antigen specificity is not known. No base quality values were provided; no much bigger clone lies one nucleotide off.

This receptor was obtained from a human donor with alopecia areata. Sequenced material: CD4+ T cells sorted from blood, taken at week 0.

For the CDR3, the sequence is CASSLTAGNPPDEQFF. The nucleotide sequence is given as TGTGCCAGCAGCTTAACCGCGGGGAACCCGCCGGATGAGCAGTTCTTC. The chain is assembled from TRBV7-3 and TRBJ2-1; the D gene is possibly TRBD2, with 6 bases matching. The CDR3, cysteine through phenylalanine, is 16 amino acids long. The retained sequence is limited to the CDR3, 48 bases, with the frame set at the first base. In the germline V gene, CDR1 corresponds to SGHTA and CDR2 to FQGTGA. V is reduced by 0 bases and J by 8 bases, leaving a spacing of 17 bases between them.